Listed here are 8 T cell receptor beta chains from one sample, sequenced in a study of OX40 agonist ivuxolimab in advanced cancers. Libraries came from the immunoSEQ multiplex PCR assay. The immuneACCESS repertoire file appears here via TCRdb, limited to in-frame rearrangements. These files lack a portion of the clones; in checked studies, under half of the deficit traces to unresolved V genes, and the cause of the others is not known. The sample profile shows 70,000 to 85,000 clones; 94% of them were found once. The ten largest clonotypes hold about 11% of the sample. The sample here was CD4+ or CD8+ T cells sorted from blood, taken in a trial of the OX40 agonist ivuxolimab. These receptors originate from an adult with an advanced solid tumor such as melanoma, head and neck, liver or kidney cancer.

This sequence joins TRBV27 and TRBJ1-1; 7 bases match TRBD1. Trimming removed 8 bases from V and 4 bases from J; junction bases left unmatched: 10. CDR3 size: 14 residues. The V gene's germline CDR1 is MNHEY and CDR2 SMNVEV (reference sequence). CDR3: CASGTVRPGTEAFF. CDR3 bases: TGTGCCAGCGGGACAGTTCGGCCGGGCACTGAAGCTTTCTTT.

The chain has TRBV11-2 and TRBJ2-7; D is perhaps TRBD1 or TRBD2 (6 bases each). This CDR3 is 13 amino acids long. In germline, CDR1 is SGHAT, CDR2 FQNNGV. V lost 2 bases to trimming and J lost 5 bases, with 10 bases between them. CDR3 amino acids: CASSLTGADEQYF. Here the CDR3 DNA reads TGTGCCAGCAGCTTAACGGGGGCAGACGAGCAGTACTTC.

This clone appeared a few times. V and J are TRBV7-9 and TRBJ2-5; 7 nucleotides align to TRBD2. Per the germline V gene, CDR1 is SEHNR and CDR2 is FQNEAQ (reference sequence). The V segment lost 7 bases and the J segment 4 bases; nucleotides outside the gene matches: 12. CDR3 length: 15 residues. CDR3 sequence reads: CASTTAREGGETQYF. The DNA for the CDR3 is TGTGCCAGCACCACCGCCAGGGAGGGCGGAGAGACCCAGTACTTC.

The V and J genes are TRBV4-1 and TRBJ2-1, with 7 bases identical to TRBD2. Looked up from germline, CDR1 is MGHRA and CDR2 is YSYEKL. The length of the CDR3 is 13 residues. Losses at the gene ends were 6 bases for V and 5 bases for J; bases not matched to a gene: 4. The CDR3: CASSSGGDNEQFF. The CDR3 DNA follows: TGCGCCAGCAGTTCTGGGGGGGACAATGAGCAGTTCTTC.

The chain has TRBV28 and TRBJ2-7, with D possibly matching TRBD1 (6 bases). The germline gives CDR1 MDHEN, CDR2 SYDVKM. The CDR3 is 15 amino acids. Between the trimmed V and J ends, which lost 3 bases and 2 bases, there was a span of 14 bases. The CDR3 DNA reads TGTGCCAGCAGTTTCCAGTACAGGGCTCCCTACGAGCAGTACTTC. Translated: CASSFQYRAPYEQYF.

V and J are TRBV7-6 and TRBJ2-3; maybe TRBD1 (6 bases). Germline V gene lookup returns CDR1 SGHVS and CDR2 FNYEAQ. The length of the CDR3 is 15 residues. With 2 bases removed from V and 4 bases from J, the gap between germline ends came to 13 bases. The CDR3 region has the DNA TGTGCCAGCAGCTTACAAGGACAGTCCGCAGATACGCAGTATTTT. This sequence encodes CASSLQGQSADTQYF. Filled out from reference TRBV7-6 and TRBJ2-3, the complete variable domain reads GAGVSQSPRYKVTKRGQDVALRCDPISGHVSLYWYRQALGQGPEFLTYFNYEAQQDKSGLPNDRFSAERPEGSISTLTIQRTEQRDSAMYRCASSLQGQSADTQYFGPGTRLTVL.

The CDR3 sequence is CASSQDYRTGSYEQYF. CDR3 nucleotides: TGCGCCAGCAGCCAAGATTACCGGACAGGGTCCTACGAGCAGTACTTC. This chain links TRBV4-3 with TRBJ2-7, with TRBD1 matching 8 bases. CDR3 length: 16 residues. V was pared by 0 bases and J by 1 base, with 5 bases of the junction left unmatched. Germline V gene lookup returns CDR1 LGHNA and CDR2 YSLEER.

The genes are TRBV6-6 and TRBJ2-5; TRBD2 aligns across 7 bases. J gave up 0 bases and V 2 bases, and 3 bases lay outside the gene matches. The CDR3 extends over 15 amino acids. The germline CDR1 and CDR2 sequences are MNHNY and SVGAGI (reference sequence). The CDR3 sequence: CASSYGGGYQETQYF. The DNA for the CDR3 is TGTGCCAGCAGTTACGGGGGGGGGTACCAAGAGACCCAGTACTTC.